The clone carrying this T cell receptor (beta chain) was seen at least ten times. The sample originates from a study of T cells in Graves' hyperthyroidism and ophthalmopathy. RNA transcripts yielded amplified TCR beta CDR3 regions. HTBI primers were used for first-round RT-PCR of the TCR CDR3. TCRdb reanalysed the multiplex PCR reads using MiXCR and keeps one entry per CDR3 protein. The profile shows about 640,000 distinct CDR3 sequences, approximately 15% of them singletons. Germline lookup yields CDR1 MNHEY and CDR2 SMNVEV (reference sequence). This CDR3 is built from 14 residues. Trimming pared 3 bases from V and 0 bases from J, leaving 8 bases between.

The chain has TRBV27 and TRBJ1-2; weak D call: TRBD1 (5 bases). The sequencing sample was made of blood. The sequence came from a woman aged 50 to 60 with Graves' ophthalmopathy. Written as DNA, the CDR3 is TGTGCCAGCAGTTTTGACAGTACTAACTATGGCTACACCTTC. It codes for CASSFDSTNYGYTF.